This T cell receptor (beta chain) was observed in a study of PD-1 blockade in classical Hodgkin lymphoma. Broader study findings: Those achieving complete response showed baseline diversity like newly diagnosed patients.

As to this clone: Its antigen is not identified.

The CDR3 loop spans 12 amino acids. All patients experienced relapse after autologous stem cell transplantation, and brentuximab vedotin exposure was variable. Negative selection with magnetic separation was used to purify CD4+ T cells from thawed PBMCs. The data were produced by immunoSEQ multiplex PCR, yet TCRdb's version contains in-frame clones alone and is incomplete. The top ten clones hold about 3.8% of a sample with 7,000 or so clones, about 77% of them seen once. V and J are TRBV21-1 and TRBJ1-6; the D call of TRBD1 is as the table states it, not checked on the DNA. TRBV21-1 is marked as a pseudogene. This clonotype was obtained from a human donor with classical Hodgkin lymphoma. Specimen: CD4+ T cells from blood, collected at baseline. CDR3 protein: CASTRTGGNCGF. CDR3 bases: TGTGCCAGCACCAGGACAGGGGGCAACTGTGGCTTT.